This T cell receptor beta chain comes out of a study of cytomegalovirus exposure and HLA in healthy donors. Study-wide background: Earlier, 180 million or so T cells were analyzed, and 90 million to 120 million unique TCR beta sequences were found among them.

The PCR contained 60 Vbeta and 13 Jbeta primers. Original handling: Roughly 80 million unique TCR beta chains, 9.5 million to 14 million shared, were counted in a later analysis. The table came from immunoSEQ multiplex PCR; TCRdb's copy has only in-frame clones and leaves some out. V, J and clone size derive from that table, while D and trimming were established from the DNA sequence. This sample has around 130,000 clones, with roughly 88% found just once. Trimming left V 3 bases short and J 3 bases short, with 10 bases between. CDR1 is PRHDT and CDR2 is FYEKMQ in the germline V gene (reference sequence). The CDR3 runs to 14 residues.

Sample: PBMCs. This sequence joins TRBV13 and TRBJ2-3; D remains ambiguous. The sequence was obtained from a man aged 50 to 59 in good health and CMV-seronegative. The CDR3 protein is CASSFRIPTDTQYF. The CDR3 nucleotides read TGTGCCAGCAGCTTCAGAATTCCGACAGATACGCAGTATTTT.